This is a list of T cell receptor beta chains from one sample in a study of shared clonotypes between healthy human individuals. The protocol was immunoSEQ multiplex PCR, while the TCRdb copy is restricted to in-frame clones and leaves out a portion. The sample comprises approximately 600,000 clones, approximately 95% of which are singletons, and 0.11% rests with the top ten. Sequencing was performed on naive CD8+ T cells sorted from blood. These receptors all stem from a woman in her twenties or thirties in good health. Each CDR3 is given with its conserved first and last residue. A D gene is named only where the DNA matches it firmly. Some rows mark clone size as missing; the rest say once, few, many or name a class of expanded clone.

CDR3 DNA	CDR3 protein	D gene	J gene	clone size	V gene
TGTGCCAGCAGCCGCGTGTGGGCGGATCGCACTGAAGCTTTCTTT	CASSRVWADRTEAFF	NA	TRBJ1-1	NA	TRBV6-6
TGTGCCAGCAAGACCTCTGCACGGGAAAGTTGGGAGACCCAGTACTTC	CASKTSARESWETQYF	NA	TRBJ2-5	NA	TRBV2
TGTGCCAGCAGCGGGACGGACAGGCCGACCTACGAGCAGTACTTC	CASSGTDRPTYEQYF	TRBD1	TRBJ2-7	NA	TRBV5-5
TGTGCCAGCAGTTTCAGCGGGAGGAAGTACGAGCAGTACTTC	CASSFSGRKYEQYF	TRBD2	TRBJ2-7	NA	TRBV28
TGTGCCAGCAGTTTTCGGCAGGGCGATCAGCCCCAGCATTTT	CASSFRQGDQPQHF	NA	TRBJ1-5	NA	TRBV28
TGCAGCGTTGATGCTTCAGGGTACTATGCTGAGCAGTTCTTC	CSVDASGYYAEQFF	NA	TRBJ2-1	NA	TRBV29-1
TGTGCCAGCAGTTTCCATCGTAGGAAGAACACTGAAGCTTTCTTT	CASSFHRRKNTEAFF	NA	TRBJ1-1	NA	TRBV28
TGTGCCAGCAGCTTAGGAATGAACACTGAAGCTTTCTTT	CASSLGMNTEAFF	NA	TRBJ1-1	NA	TRBV7-8
TGTGCCAGCAGCTTAACGGCAGCGAAAGAGACCCAGTACTTC	CASSLTAAKETQYF	NA	TRBJ2-5	NA	TRBV7-3
TGTGCCAGTAGTATATTAGCGGGAGTGATCGATACGCAGTATTTT	CASSILAGVIDTQYF	TRBD2	TRBJ2-3	NA	TRBV19
TGTGCCAGCATGTCCTACGAGCAGTACTTC	CASMSYEQYF	NA	TRBJ2-7	NA	TRBV2
TGTGCCAGCAGTAAGAACCGGGACAGTTCCTACGAGCAGTACTTC	CASSKNRDSSYEQYF	TRBD1	TRBJ2-7	NA	TRBV28
TGTGCCAGCAGAGAAAGGACGAGCTCTGGAAACACCATATATTTT	CASRERTSSGNTIYF	NA	TRBJ1-3	NA	TRBV2
TGCGCCAGCACGGGAATGAGCTCCTACGAGCAGTACTTC	CASTGMSSYEQYF	NA	TRBJ2-7	NA	TRBV5-1
TGTGCCAGCAGCTTAGGGGACTCCGTTTGGGAGCAGTACTTC	CASSLGDSVWEQYF	NA	TRBJ2-7	NA	TRBV13
TGTGCCAGTAGTATAGAAGCGGGGAGCTCCTACGAGCAGTACTTC	CASSIEAGSSYEQYF	TRBD2	TRBJ2-7	NA	TRBV19
TGCGCCAGCAGCGCCCGACGGGGAATTGGCACCGGGGAGCTGTTTTTT	CASSARRGIGTGELFF	NA	TRBJ2-2	NA	TRBV4-1
TGTGCCAGCAGACCTGACTTGCAGCAAGAGACCCAGTACTTC	CASRPDLQQETQYF	NA	TRBJ2-5	NA	TRBV7-8
TGTGCCAGCAGAGCCCCGGGCATCGGGGAGCTGTTTTTT	CASRAPGIGELFF	NA	TRBJ2-2	NA	TRBV2
TGTGCCAGCAGTCCTACCCTTGCCTTAGCGGAACAAGAGACCCAGTACTTC	CASSPTLALAEQETQYF	NA	TRBJ2-5	NA	TRBV27
TGCGCCAGCAGGACCGGGATGGGGAGTCATACTGAAGCTTTCTTT	CASRTGMGSHTEAFF	NA	TRBJ1-1	NA	TRBV10-2
TGTGCCAGCAGCTTAAGTCGGTACGAGCAGTACTTC	CASSLSRYEQYF	NA	TRBJ2-7	NA	TRBV7-9
TGTGCCAGCAGCTCCCCCAGTAGTGAGCAGTTCTTC	CASSSPSSEQFF	NA	TRBJ2-1	NA	TRBV7-6
TGTGCCAGCAGCTTTGCGGCGGGAGCTAGAAATGAGCAGTTCTTC	CASSFAAGARNEQFF	TRBD2	TRBJ2-1	NA	TRBV7-9
TGTGCCAGCAGCCCGCCCCTCAGCAGGATCGTGTACGAGCAGTACTTC	CASSPPLSRIVYEQYF	NA	TRBJ2-7	NA	TRBV11-2
TGTGCCAGCAGCTTATCTTCGGGACAGCCCTATAATGAAAAACTGTTTTTT	CASSLSSGQPYNEKLFF	TRBD1	TRBJ1-4	NA	TRBV7-9
TGTGCCAGCAGTTATTCGTGGGAGCAGGGGGCTTGGGAGCAGTACTTC	CASSYSWEQGAWEQYF	TRBD1	TRBJ2-7	NA	TRBV6-5
TGCGCCAGCAGTGATGGGCAGGGGGCGGGAGATACGCAGTATTTT	CASSDGQGAGDTQYF	TRBD1	TRBJ2-3	NA	TRBV10-1
TGTGCCAGCAGCTTTCAGGGGGCGGGTCAGCCCCAGCATTTT	CASSFQGAGQPQHF	TRBD1	TRBJ1-5	NA	TRBV5-4
TGCGCCAGCAGCTCCGCCGGGACAGAGATTGAAGCTTTCTTT	CASSSAGTEIEAFF	TRBD1	TRBJ1-1	NA	TRBV5-1
TGTGCCAGCAGCTTGAGCTGGGGCAACACTGAAGCTTTCTTT	CASSLSWGNTEAFF	NA	TRBJ1-1	NA	TRBV5-5
TGTGCCAGCAGCTATGTGAGGGGGACCCAGTACTTC	CASSYVRGTQYF	NA	TRBJ2-5	NA	TRBV5-6
TGTGCCAGCAGCTTAGACCGCGGCGGATCACTTTACTACGAGCAGTACTTC	CASSLDRGGSLYYEQYF	NA	TRBJ2-7	NA	TRBV11-2
TGTGCCAGCAGTTATCAAGAGAACACTGAAGCTTTCTTT	CASSYQENTEAFF	NA	TRBJ1-1	NA	TRBV6-6
TGTGCCAGTAGTATCTGGGACCGACTTCGTGAAGGACTAGATGGCTACACCTTC	CASSIWDRLREGLDGYTF	NA	TRBJ1-2	NA	TRBV19
TGCGCCAGCAGCCAAGTTAGGGGGGAGATCTCTGGCTACACCTTC	CASSQVRGEISGYTF	NA	TRBJ1-2	NA	TRBV4-1
TGCAGCGTTGACCCTAGCGGGACGTCCTACGAGCAGTACTTC	CSVDPSGTSYEQYF	TRBD2	TRBJ2-7	NA	TRBV29-1
TGTGCCAGCAGTGAATGGAAGGGACAGGGGCCCTATGGCTACACCTTC	CASSEWKGQGPYGYTF	TRBD1	TRBJ1-2	NA	TRBV25-1
TGTGCCAGCAGATCTCCCGAGAGCTCCTACAATGAGCAGTTCTTC	CASRSPESSYNEQFF	NA	TRBJ2-1	NA	TRBV13
TGTGCCAGCAGCCGGGACATAAGACACACTGAAGCTTTCTTT	CASSRDIRHTEAFF	NA	TRBJ1-1	once	TRBV27
TGTGCCAGCAGCCCCAGTTGGCGAACTGAAGCTTTCTTT	CASSPSWRTEAFF	NA	TRBJ1-1	NA	TRBV7-2
TGTGCCAGCAGTTTGGGCCGGGATTCCTACGAGCAGTACTTC	CASSLGRDSYEQYF	NA	TRBJ2-7	NA	TRBV28
TGCGCCAGCAGCCCGGGGAGTATTGGCGCTGGCACCGGGGAGCTGTTTTTT	CASSPGSIGAGTGELFF	NA	TRBJ2-2	NA	TRBV4-1
TGTGCCAGCAGCTTCTCAGGGAGCTTGGACGAGCAGTACTTC	CASSFSGSLDEQYF	NA	TRBJ2-7	NA	TRBV5-4
TGCGCCAGCAGGACTTCGGGACAGCTTCCCTTAGCGGGCTACACCTTC	CASRTSGQLPLAGYTF	TRBD1	TRBJ1-2	NA	TRBV10-1
TGTGCCAGCAGCACCCGCCTGGGGACAGGGGACTACGAGCAGTACTTC	CASSTRLGTGDYEQYF	TRBD1	TRBJ2-7	NA	TRBV5-6